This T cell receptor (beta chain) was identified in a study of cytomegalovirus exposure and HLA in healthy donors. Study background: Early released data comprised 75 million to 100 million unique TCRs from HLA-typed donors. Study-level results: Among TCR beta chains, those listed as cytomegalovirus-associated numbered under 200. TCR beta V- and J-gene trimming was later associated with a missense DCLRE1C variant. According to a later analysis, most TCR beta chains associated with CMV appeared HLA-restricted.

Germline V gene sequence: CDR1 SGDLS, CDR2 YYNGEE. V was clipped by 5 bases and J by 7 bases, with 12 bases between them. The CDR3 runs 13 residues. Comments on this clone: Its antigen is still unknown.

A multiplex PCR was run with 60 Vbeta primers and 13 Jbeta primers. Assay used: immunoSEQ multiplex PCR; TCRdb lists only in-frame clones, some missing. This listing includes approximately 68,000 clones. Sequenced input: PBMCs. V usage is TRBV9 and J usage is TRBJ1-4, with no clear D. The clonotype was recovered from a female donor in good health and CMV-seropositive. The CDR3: CASSPGRGEKLFF. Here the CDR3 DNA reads TGTGCCAGCAGTCCCGGGAGAGGTGAAAAACTGTTTTTT. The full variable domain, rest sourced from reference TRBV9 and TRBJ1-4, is DSGVTQTPKHLITATGQRVTLRCSPRSGDLSVYWYQQSLDQGLQFLIQYYNGEERAKGNILERFSAQQFPDLHSELNLSSLELGDSALYFCASSPGRGEKLFFGSGTQLSVL.